Below, 14 T cell receptor beta chains from the same sample are listed, as sequenced in a study of OX40 agonist ivuxolimab in advanced cancers. Profiled with immunoSEQ multiplex PCR; TCRdb holds only in-frame clones, not every one. The repertoire consists of more than 20,000 clones, with about 83% occurring once and the leading ten covering approximately 37%. Sequenced material: CD4+ or CD8+ T cells sorted from blood, taken in a trial of the OX40 agonist ivuxolimab. The source is an adult with an advanced solid tumor such as melanoma, head and neck, liver or kidney cancer.

This clone was observed a single time. The chain joins TRBV5-1 to TRBJ2-7, with D perhaps TRBD1 (6 bases). Trimming took 1 base from V and 0 from J, leaving 11 bases between them. The CDR3 runs to 15 residues. Germline CDR1 SGHRS, CDR2 YFSETQ. CDR3 sequence reads: CASSLRLDSSYEQYF. As DNA, the CDR3 is TGCGCCAGCAGCTTGCGGCTGGACAGCTCCTACGAGCAGTACTTC.

The chain recombines TRBV7-2 with TRBJ1-5, with D uncertain. CDR3 size: 14 residues. Germline V gene lookup returns CDR1 SGHTA and CDR2 FQGNSA. The V and J ends lost 3 bases and 5 bases respectively, with 11 bases between them. CDR3 nucleotides: TGTGCCAGCAGCTTGGCAGGATTCTATCAGCCCCAGCATTTT. This encodes CASSLAGFYQPQHF.

This chain joins TRBV7-6 and TRBJ2-3; D remains ambiguous. V dropped 4 bases and J dropped 0 bases, with 14 bases sitting between them. Germline CDR1 SGHVS, CDR2 FNYEAQ. This CDR3 is 16 amino acids long. CDR3 nucleotide sequence: TGTGCCAGCAGCTCGGACGGAATTCCCAGCACAGATACGCAGTATTTT. It specifies CASSSDGIPSTDTQYF.

J is TRBJ2-6 and V is TRBV6-1, with D tentatively TRBD2 (6 bases). CDR3 length: 17 residues. The V end lost 2 bases, the J end lost 4 bases, and 15 bases lay between the germline ends. From germline, CDR1 is MNHNS and CDR2 SASEGT. CDR3 loop: CASSEWGLHRGANVLTF. The CDR3 bases are TGTGCCAGCAGTGAATGGGGACTGCATCGGGGGGCCAACGTCCTGACTTTC.

V gene TRBV7-2 combines with J gene TRBJ2-5, with D unclear. This CDR3 spans 15 amino acids. Trimming stripped 1 base from V and 2 bases from J, with 11 bases between. Germline CDR1 SGHTA, CDR2 FQGNSA. As DNA, the CDR3 is TGTGCCAGCAGCTTAGTCGGTGACGGGCAAGAGACCCAGTACTTC. It codes for CASSLVGDGQETQYF.

The chain carries TRBV7-9 and TRBJ2-4, with 7 bases lining up with TRBD1. Trimming took 5 bases from V and 8 from J; bases not matched to a gene: 12. Germline assignment: CDR1 SEHNR and CDR2 FQNEAQ (reference sequence). The CDR3 runs 15 residues. CDR3 protein: CASSPQGRGKDIQYF. In DNA form, the CDR3 reads TGTGCCAGCAGCCCCCAGGGCAGGGGGAAGGACATTCAGTACTTC.

The chain has TRBV18 and TRBJ2-5; no clear D gene. CDR3 length: 17 residues. V was clipped by 3 bases and J by 5 bases, with 22 bases between them. Germline V gives CDR1 KGHSH, CDR2 LQKENI. The CDR3 nucleotides are TGTGCCAGCTCACCGAGTTGGGAAGCCAGGTCGGCGGAGACCCAGTACTTC. This translates into CASSPSWEARSAETQYF. The variable domain in full, completed from reference TRBV18 and TRBJ2-5, reads NAGVMQNPRHLVRRRGQEARLRCSPMKGHSHVYWYRQLPEEGLKFMVYLQKENIIDESGMPKERFSAEFPKEGPSILRIQQVVRGDSAAYFCASSPSWEARSAETQYFGPGTRLLVL.

This clone is termed medium-sized. The chain recombines TRBV6-6 with TRBJ2-7, with TRBD1 identical over 7 bases. V lost 7 bases and J lost 6; bases outside the gene matches: 3. Per the germline V gene, CDR1 is MNHNY and CDR2 is SVGAGI (reference sequence). The CDR3 has 11 amino acids. The CDR3 DNA is TGTGCCAGCATGACAGGGCCCGAGCAGTACTTC. This sequence encodes CASMTGPEQYF.

The rearrangement joins TRBV5-4 to TRBJ2-7; D could derive from TRBD1 or TRBD2 (5 bases each). Trimming pared 1 base from V and 2 bases from J, leaving 16 bases between. The CDR3 contains 16 residues. Germline CDR1 SGHNT, CDR2 YYREEE (reference sequence). CDR3 loop: CASSLMGRELAYEQYF. The CDR3 DNA follows: TGTGCCAGCAGCTTGATGGGCAGGGAGTTGGCCTACGAGCAGTACTTC.

This clone occurred once. This chain links TRBV10-3 with TRBJ1-1, with TRBD1 identical over 8 bases. CDR3 length: 15 residues. CDR1 and CDR2 from the germline V gene are ENHRY and SYGVKD. Trimming took 4 bases from V and 1 from J; bases not matched to a gene: 5. CDR3 residues: CAISATGTGNTEAFF. For the CDR3, the DNA is TGTGCCATCAGTGCCACCGGGACAGGGAACACTGAAGCTTTCTTT.

The rearrangement links TRBV11-2 to TRBJ2-3, with D perhaps TRBD2 (6 bases). CDR1 SGHAT and CDR2 FQNNGV come from the germline V gene. The CDR3 consists of 15 residues. V was clipped by 2 bases and J by 0 bases, with 9 bases between them. CDR3 sequence reads: CASSLLSGSTDTQYF. The CDR3 DNA reads as TGTGCCAGCAGCTTACTCAGCGGGAGCACAGATACGCAGTATTTT.

The rearrangement uses TRBV7-9 and TRBJ2-5; maybe TRBD1 (6 bases). Germline V gene sequence: CDR1 SEHNR, CDR2 FQNEAQ (reference sequence). This CDR3 has 14 amino acids. V was trimmed by 5 bases and J by 4 bases, leaving 14 bases between them. CDR3 protein: CASSTHRVGETQYF. Here the CDR3 DNA reads TGTGCCAGCAGCACCCACAGGGTTGGAGAGACCCAGTACTTC.

The chain recombines TRBV5-4 with TRBJ2-7; D possibly corresponds to TRBD2 (5 bases). With 5 bases removed from V and 0 bases from J, the gap between germline ends came to 15 bases. The germline gives CDR1 SGHNT, CDR2 YYREEE (reference sequence). The CDR3 contains 15 residues. The CDR3 DNA follows: TGTGCCAGCAGTGAAGCGGACGGTCTCTCCTACGAGCAGTACTTC. It encodes CASSEADGLSYEQYF.

V and J are TRBV6-5 and TRBJ1-2; D is undetermined. The CDR3 sequence is 11 residues long. The V end was cut by 8 bases, the J end by 0 bases, with 4 bases between. The germline CDR1 and CDR2 sequences are MNHEY and SVGAGI. In nucleotides, the CDR3 is TGTGCCAGCGCGGCTAACTATGGCTACACCTTC. Protein product: CASAANYGYTF.